A single sample gave rise to the 18 T cell receptor beta chains below, sequenced in a study of T cells expressing NK-cell markers (dated by TCRdb to about 2020). Library creation used 5' RACE. For sequencing, an Illumina HiSeq 2000 was employed. After reprocessing by TCRdb, each CDR3 protein sequence is one entry, and no DNA is given. The table for this sample records approximately 550,000 distinct CDR3 sequences. The ten largest clones take up under 4.5% of the sample. The sample was blood T cells: a sorted CD56 or NKG2C T cell subset, CD4+ or CD8+ T cells, or bulk PBMC T cells (not recorded which). These receptors originate from a man aged 18 to 29 in good health. Donor details come from another sample of the same person, matched by shared clones.

The chain joins TRBV10-1 to TRBJ2-5; without DNA, the TCRdb call of TRBD1 cannot be checked. The CDR3 sequence is 17 residues long. Per germline, CDR1 WNHNN and CDR2 SYGVQD (reference sequence). The CDR3 sequence: CASSGGPGSTGRETQYF.

The rearrangement joins TRBV20-1 to TRBJ1-6; TCRdb's D gene call, TRBD1, goes unchecked for lack of DNA. CDR1 is DFQATT and CDR2 is SNEGSKA in the germline V gene (reference sequence). This CDR3 contains 13 residues. The CDR3 spells CSAPTGTGPRLHF.

The gene calls are TRBV10-2 and TRBJ2-1; the D call from TCRdb, TRBD1, cannot be confirmed without DNA. The CDR3 length is 14 residues. CDR1 is WSHSY and CDR2 is SAAADI in the germline V gene. This CDR3 is CASSDKGPRNEQFF.

Here the CDR3 reads CASSSKTVPGTGELFF. This rearrangement joins TRBV7-7 to TRBJ2-2; TCRdb's D call, TRBD2, is unchecked because there is no DNA. This CDR3 has 16 amino acids. The germline V gene has CDR1 SSHAT and CDR2 FNYEAQ (reference sequence).

The chain uses TRBV27 and TRBJ2-1; without DNA, the TCRdb call of TRBD2 cannot be checked. The CDR3 extends over 14 amino acids. Germline CDR1 reads MNHEY; CDR2 reads SMNVEV (reference sequence). The CDR3 sequence: CASTGLAALNEQFF.

V and J are TRBV21-1 and TRBJ2-3; TCRdb proposes TRBD1, but this gene call is untestable without DNA. TRBV21-1 is a pseudogene segment. There are 19 residues in the CDR3. The CDR3: CASSNVDSFRGTGTDTQYF.

The J gene is TRBJ2-1, the V gene TRBV19; TCRdb selects TRBD2, and the lack of DNA leaves this call unchecked. The germline V gene has CDR1 LNHDA and CDR2 SQIVND (reference sequence). This CDR3 is 15 amino acids long. Here the CDR3 reads CASISTSGTYNEQFF.

The rearrangement links TRBV14 to TRBJ1-1. The CDR3 is 15 residues long. Germline CDR1 SGHDN, CDR2 FVKESK. The chain's CDR3 is CASSQGWVLNTEAFF.

The chain carries TRBV20-1 and TRBJ1-6; the D gene TCRdb calls, TRBD1, cannot be checked with no DNA. Germline CDR1 and CDR2: DFQATT and SNEGSKA (reference sequence). CDR3 length: 15 amino acids. The CDR3 loop reads CSARERTEPNSPLHF.

The chain employs TRBV24-1 and TRBJ2-2; there is no DNA to check the TCRdb D call of TRBD1. Germline V lookup: CDR1 KGHDR, CDR2 SFDVKD. This CDR3 has 17 residues. CDR3: CATSGFPGQRNTGELFF.

This sequence joins TRBV12-3 or TRBV12-4 and TRBJ1-5; TCRdb lists TRBD1, though no DNA is available to test this call. This CDR3 is 22 amino acids long. CDR3 sequence reads: CASSLALNQPGRRADSNQPQHF.

J is TRBJ2-1 and V is TRBV5-1; without DNA, the TCRdb call of TRBD1 cannot be checked. Per germline, CDR1 SGHRS and CDR2 YFSETQ. This CDR3 has 16 amino acids. The CDR3 region is CASSLARSGRGGEQFF.

The V call is TRBV28, the J call TRBJ2-3; TCRdb reports TRBD1, a call that lacks DNA to check it against. Germline CDR1 reads MDHEN; CDR2 reads SYDVKM. The CDR3 is made up of 14 amino acids. CDR3 in amino acids: CASATGPNTDTQYF.

The chain uses TRBV10-3 and TRBJ2-1; TCRdb calls TRBD2, which cannot be checked without DNA. CDR3 length: 16 amino acids. Germline CDR1 reads ENHRY; CDR2 reads SYGVKD. Here the CDR3 reads CAISEKGGSTGNEQFF.

The V call is TRBV20-1, the J call TRBJ2-7. The CDR3 covers 13 residues. CDR1 DFQATT and CDR2 SNEGSKA come from the germline V gene (reference sequence). The CDR3 is CSALRRGSYEQYF.

The chain uses TRBV4-3 and TRBJ2-7; the D gene TCRdb calls, TRBD1, cannot be checked with no DNA. The germline V gene has CDR1 LGHNA and CDR2 YSLEER. This CDR3 has 16 amino acids. CDR3 residues: CASSQDRTGDLYEQYF.

The V and J genes are TRBV7-2 and TRBJ2-3; as DNA is missing, the TRBD2 call by TCRdb cannot be tested. From germline, CDR1 is SGHTA and CDR2 FQGNSA. The CDR3 is 12 residues long. The CDR3 sequence: CASGPFTDTQYF.

The V and J genes are TRBV5-1 and TRBJ1-1. The CDR3 has 13 residues. Germline V gives CDR1 SGHRS, CDR2 YFSETQ. The CDR3 loop reads CASTGSMNTEAFF.